This T cell receptor beta chain was retrieved from a study of siplizumab effects on memory and regulatory T cells. Whole-study results and caveats: Naive T cells seemed more diverse than memory cells; they also seemed major alloresponse contributors. Where siplizumab was present, mappable alloreactive CD4+ clones averaged roughly 72% Treg-derived, compared with 26.9% in controls. The authors could not assign a naive or memory phenotype to roughly 75-95% of proliferating CD4+ or CD8+ clones. The suppressive capacity of proliferating Tregs from siplizumab cultures remained unconfirmed.

Of note for this clone: Its antigen is unidentified.

The CDR3 covers 17 residues. V was cut by 2 bases and J by 3 bases, with 19 bases left in between. From germline, CDR1 is KGHSH and CDR2 LQKENI. TCRdb keeps only in-frame clones here, not all; method: immunoSEQ multiplex PCR. This repertoire shows more than 95,000 clones, around 94% found once; its top ten account for roughly 1.5%. The chain employs TRBV18 and TRBJ1-2; TRBD1 is a possible D gene (5 bases). Sequenced material: non-Treg CD4+ T cells sorted from blood. The TCR comes from a human donor in good health. CDR3 coding DNA: TGTGCCAGCTCACCAGGCAGGGACTCGGGGTTTTACTATGGCTACACCTTC. Protein sequence: CASSPGRDSGFYYGYTF.